This T cell receptor (beta chain) was recorded in a study of shared clonotypes between healthy human individuals. With 2 bases removed from V and 5 bases from J, the gap between germline ends came to 13 bases. The CDR3 sequence is 14 residues long. Germline lookup yields CDR1 MDHEN and CDR2 SYDVKM. Partitioning of CD4+ cells yielded a CD45RA+ naive subset and a CD45RA-negative memory subset. Deep-level settings were used for running the assay. Every subset had its genomic DNA shared out evenly among several immunoSEQ plates. Some clones are missing from TCRdb's copy, which holds only in-frame ones; the method was immunoSEQ multiplex PCR. In the table there are under 1,100,000 clones, more than 65% of which are singletons.

The sample comprised memory CD4+ T cells sorted from blood. The subset here: CD45RA-negative fraction. The V and J genes are TRBV28 and TRBJ2-7; no definite D call. The TCR originated in a young man in good health. CDR3 DNA sequence: TGTGCCAGCAGTTTAGTTGGGGTCCCCCACGAGCAGTACTTC. It codes for CASSLVGVPHEQYF.